A selection of T cell receptor beta chains follows, all from one sample in a study of shared clonotypes between healthy human individuals. Assay used: immunoSEQ multiplex PCR; TCRdb lists only in-frame clones, some missing. The sample yields some 1 million clones, under 80% seen once. The sequencing input was memory CD4+ T cells sorted from blood. The receptors stem from a man between 18 and 29 years old in good health. The CDR3 runs from the conserved cysteine through the conserved F or W. The D gene is left open where the match is weak. A row's size may be missing; if present it is once, few, many or a size class.

v_call	clone_size	j_call	d_call	cdr3_length	cdr3_nt	cdr3_aa
TRBV5-6	few	TRBJ1-3	.	14	TGTGCCAGCAGGGCCGGGACGGCTGGAAACACCATATATTTT	CASRAGTAGNTIYF
TRBV6-1	.	TRBJ2-4	TRBD2	18	TGTGCCAGCAGTGAAGCATCAGCGGGAAGAATAGCCAAAAACATTCAGTACTTC	CASSEASAGRIAKNIQYF
TRBV10-3	.	TRBJ2-7	TRBD1	15	TGTGCCATCAGCCCCTTCGGGACAGCCCCCTACGAGCAGTACTTC	CAISPFGTAPYEQYF
TRBV2	.	TRBJ1-4	.	13	TGTGCCAGCAGTGTTGTGCCTCCCGAAAAACTGTTTTTT	CASSVVPPEKLFF
TRBV5-1	.	TRBJ1-2	.	15	TGCGCCAGCAGCTTGTCCCCGGACACCAGCTATGGCTACACCTTC	CASSLSPDTSYGYTF
TRBV7-9	.	TRBJ1-4	.	13	TGTGCCAGCAGCTTAACGACTAATGAAAAACTGTTTTTT	CASSLTTNEKLFF
TRBV30	.	TRBJ2-7	TRBD2	13	TGTGCCTGGAGACTAGCGGGGGGTTACGAGCAGTACTTC	CAWRLAGGYEQYF
TRBV10-1	.	TRBJ1-2	TRBD1	13	TGCGCCAGCAGTGAGTACAGGGGCTATGGCTACACCTTC	CASSEYRGYGYTF
TRBV7-8	.	TRBJ2-7	TRBD2	16	TGTGCCAGCAGCTTAGAAGGGGCGGGGGGGCCTCTTGCGCAGTACTTC	CASSLEGAGGPLAQYF
TRBV5-4	once	TRBJ2-1	TRBD2	15	TGTGCCAGCAGCTCGAGACTAGCGGGAGACAATGAGCAGTTCTTC	CASSSRLAGDNEQFF
TRBV10-3	.	TRBJ1-3	.	13	TGTGCCATCAAAGAGGGCGCCGGAAACACCATATATTTT	CAIKEGAGNTIYF